This passage covers 18 T cell receptor beta chains from one sample sequenced in a study of patients and donors after allogeneic stem cell transplantation. TCRdb fed the RT-PCR reads into MiXCR, producing one record per CDR3 protein. The table records 150,000 to 200,000 distinct CDR3 sequences, roughly 30% of them present only once. Sequencing input: blood, either unsorted or a sorted T cell fraction (not recorded which). The receptors originated from a human donor who was either an allogeneic HSCT recipient or a stem cell or donor lymphocyte infusion donor (not recorded which). It is not recorded whose cells these are; they may come from a transplant donor.

J is TRBJ1-5 and V is TRBV7-9; D possibly corresponds to TRBD1 (6 bases). Trimming removed 4 bases from V and 6 bases from J, with 13 bases in between. Germline V gives CDR1 SEHNR, CDR2 FQNEAQ (reference sequence). The length of the CDR3 is 14 residues. CDR3 region: CASSSRGESQPQHF. The CDR3 nucleotides are TGTGCCAGCAGCTCCAGGGGAGAGAGTCAGCCCCAGCATTTT.

The J gene is TRBJ1-4, the V gene TRBV25-1; a weak D match, TRBD1 (5 bases). This CDR3 region has 15 residues. Trimming removed 3 bases at V and 8 bases at J, with 16 bases between. Germline assignment: CDR1 MGHDK and CDR2 SYGVNS. The CDR3 nucleotides read TGTGCCAGCAGTGACGTTCGGGTCAGGGACGAAAAACTGTTTTTT. Its protein is CASSDVRVRDEKLFF.

In this sample, this clonotype turned up a few times. This chain uses TRBV27 with TRBJ1-5; D is unclear. The CDR3 runs 14 residues. Trimming stripped 5 bases from V and 2 bases from J, with 10 bases between. Germline-derived CDR1 and CDR2 are MNHEY and SMNVEV (reference sequence). CDR3 residues: CASSPTLGNQPQHF. CDR3 in DNA: TGTGCCAGCAGTCCCACCTTGGGCAATCAGCCCCAGCATTTT.

The DNA for the CDR3 is TGTGCCAGTGGGACAGCTCACAATCAGCCCCAGCATTTT. This sequence encodes CASGTAHNQPQHF. The V call is TRBV6-2 or TRBV6-3, the J call TRBJ1-5; 7 bases map to TRBD1. Germline V gives CDR1 MNHEY, CDR2 SVGEGT. Germline trimming cut 9 bases from V and 3 bases from J; bases unmatched to any gene: 5. This CDR3 is 13 amino acids long.

This clonotype was observed a single time. The gene calls are TRBV7-2 and TRBJ1-4; 8 nucleotides align to TRBD1. Trimming removed 5 bases from V and 8 bases from J; junction bases left unmatched: 10. Germline CDR1 is SGHTA and CDR2 is FQGNSA. This CDR3 spans 15 amino acids. The CDR3 bases are TGTGCCAGCAGCCCCCTGTGGACAGGGAGGGAAAAACTGTTTTTT. Its protein product is CASSPLWTGREKLFF. Filled out from reference TRBV7-2 and TRBJ1-4, the complete variable domain reads GAGVSQSPSNKVTEKGKDVELRCDPISGHTALYWYRQSLGQGLEFLIYFQGNSAPDKSGLPSDRFSAERTGGSVSTLTIQRTQQEDSAVYLCASSPLWTGREKLFFGSGTQLSVL.

The CDR3: CASSQESLLDSASETQYF. The CDR3 DNA reads TGCGCCAGCAGCCAAGAGTCCCTCCTGGACAGTGCGAGTGAGACCCAGTACTTC. V gene TRBV4-3 combines with J gene TRBJ2-5; perhaps TRBD1 as D (6 bases). Per the germline V gene, CDR1 is LGHNA and CDR2 is YSLEER. The CDR3 loop spans 18 amino acids. V gave up 0 bases and J gave up 5 bases, with 22 bases separating them.

This clonotype has only a few counts. The J gene is TRBJ2-3, the V gene TRBV4-2, with D possibly TRBD2 on 5 matching bases. Germline CDR1 is LGHNA and CDR2 is YNFKEQ. Trimming left V 0 bases short and J 4 bases short, with 5 bases between. The CDR3 extends over 13 amino acids. This chain's CDR3 is CASSQEAADTQYF. The CDR3 region has the DNA TGTGCCAGCAGCCAAGAAGCGGCAGATACGCAGTATTTT.

The table lists this clonotype with many counts. The chain links TRBV12-3 or TRBV12-4 to TRBJ1-1; perhaps TRBD1 as D (5 bases). CDR3 size: 12 residues. V lost 7 bases to trimming and J lost 4 bases, with 10 bases between them. The CDR3 loop is CASTKGTTEAFF. For the CDR3, the DNA is TGTGCCAGCACAAAGGGGACCACTGAAGCTTTCTTT.

The rearrangement joins TRBV7-2 to TRBJ2-1; TRBD2 matches at 7 bases. CDR1 and CDR2 (germline): SGHTA, FQGNSA. This CDR3 region has 14 residues. The V gene end was trimmed by 1 base and the J gene end by 8 bases; junction bases not matched to a gene: 5. Here the CDR3 DNA reads TGTGCCAGCAGCTTAGAAAGCGGGATATATGAGCAGTTCTTC. Encoded protein: CASSLESGIYEQFF.

This clonotype came up a few times. The chain couples TRBV3-1 to TRBJ1-1; TRBD1 matches 10 bases. V lost 1 base to trimming and J lost 2 bases; unmatched junction nucleotides: 7. This CDR3 comprises 17 residues. Germline values: CDR1 LGHDT, CDR2 YNNKEL (reference sequence). The CDR3 sequence: CASSQAPGTGVNTEAFF. The CDR3 DNA is TGTGCCAGCAGCCAAGCCCCCGGGACAGGGGTTAACACTGAAGCTTTCTTT.

V is TRBV20-1 and J is TRBJ2-7, with D unresolved. Per the germline V gene, CDR1 is DFQATT and CDR2 is SNEGSKA (reference sequence). This CDR3 has 16 residues. V dropped 0 bases and J dropped 6 bases, with 21 bases sitting between them. CDR3 protein: CSAREKRPSPYAEQYF. CDR3 coding DNA: TGCAGTGCTAGAGAGAAGCGACCGAGCCCCTACGCCGAGCAGTACTTC.

This clonotype was detected only a few times. V and J are TRBV10-3 and TRBJ1-1; D not certain. CDR3 length equals 13 residues. The V gene's germline CDR1 is ENHRY and CDR2 SYGVKD. V lost 4 bases and J lost 8, with 14 bases in between. The CDR3: CAISGAVAREAFF. CDR3 nucleotides: TGTGCCATCAGTGGTGCGGTGGCTCGGGAAGCTTTCTTT.

This sequence joins TRBV13 and TRBJ2-6; no clear D gene. This CDR3 has 13 amino acids. Germline V CDR1 and CDR2: PRHDT, FYEKMQ (reference sequence). V dropped 5 bases and J dropped 7 bases, with 9 bases sitting between them. The CDR3 here is CASSPLDANVLTF. The CDR3 bases are TGTGCCAGCAGCCCCTTAGATGCCAACGTCCTGACTTTC.

This chain joins TRBV21-1 and TRBJ2-5. TRBV21-1 constitutes a pseudogene. The CDR3 is 14 residues long. In DNA form, the CDR3 reads TGTGCCAGCAGCAAAGGGGTCGTCCAAGAGACCCAGTACTTC. It codes for CASSKGVVQETQYF.

The chain uses TRBV5-1 and TRBJ2-1; D gene ambiguous. Germline CDR1 and CDR2: SGHRS and YFSETQ. Deletions cut 0 bases from V and 8 bases from J, with 9 bases between. The CDR3 extends over 13 amino acids. The chain's CDR3 is CASSLEGFDEQFF. CDR3 nucleotide sequence: TGCGCCAGCAGCTTGGAAGGGTTCGATGAGCAGTTCTTC. Drawing the rest from reference TRBV5-1 and TRBJ2-1, the complete variable domain is KAGVTQTPRYLIKTRGQQVTLSCSPISGHRSVSWYQQTPGQGLQFLFEYFSETQRNKGNFPGRFSGRQFSNSRSEMNVSTLELGDSALYLCASSLEGFDEQFFGPGTRLTVL.

This clonotype was seen a handful of times. The rearrangement uses TRBV29-1 and TRBJ2-7, with TRBD2 as a possible D gene (6 bases). CDR1 and CDR2 (germline): SQVTM, ANQGSEA. Trimming removed 3 bases at V and 3 bases at J, with 9 bases between. This CDR3 contains 12 residues. Here the CDR3 DNA reads TGCAGCGTTGAGACTAGGGGCTACGAGCAGTACTTC. Protein sequence: CSVETRGYEQYF.

The chain links TRBV5-1 to TRBJ2-5; TRBD2 aligns across 9 bases. With V trimmed by 1 base and J by 4 bases, 2 bases remained unmatched. Germline lookup yields CDR1 SGHRS and CDR2 YFSETQ. The CDR3 loop spans 14 amino acids. The CDR3 bases are TGCGCCAGCAGCTTGCAACTAGCGGGAGAGACCCAGTACTTC. Its protein is CASSLQLAGETQYF.

The V and J genes are TRBV25-1 and TRBJ2-6, with 8 bases identical to TRBD1. V lost 3 bases to trimming and J lost 0 bases; unmatched junction nucleotides: 7. Per the germline V gene, CDR1 is MGHDK and CDR2 is SYGVNS. CDR3 size: 18 residues. CDR3 bases: TGTGCCAGCAGTGATTCGGAGACAGGGGCCTCTGGGGCCAACGTCCTGACTTTC. Protein: CASSDSETGASGANVLTF.